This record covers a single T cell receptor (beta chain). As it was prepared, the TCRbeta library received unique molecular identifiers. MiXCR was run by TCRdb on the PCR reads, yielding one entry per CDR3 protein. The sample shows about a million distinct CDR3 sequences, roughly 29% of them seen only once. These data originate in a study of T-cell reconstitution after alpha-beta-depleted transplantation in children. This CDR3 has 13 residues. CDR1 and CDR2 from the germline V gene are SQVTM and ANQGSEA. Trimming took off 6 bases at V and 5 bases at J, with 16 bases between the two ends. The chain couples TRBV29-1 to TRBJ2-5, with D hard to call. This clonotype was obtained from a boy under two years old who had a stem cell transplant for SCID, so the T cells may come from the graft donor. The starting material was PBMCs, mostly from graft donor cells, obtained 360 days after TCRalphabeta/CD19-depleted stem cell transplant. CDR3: CSVKGWVEETQYF. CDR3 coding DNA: TGCAGCGTCAAAGGGTGGGTAGAGGAGACCCAGTACTTC.